What follows describes a single TCR beta chain. The antigen remains undetermined. This CDR3 comprises 15 residues. Germline CDR1 is MNHNS and CDR2 is SASEGT. V lost 0 bases, J lost 9 bases, and 12 bases lay in between. The data belong to a study of T cell responses to AZD1222 COVID-19 vaccine. On the study more broadly: Whether given at about 4 or about 12 weeks, second doses were pooled. Study-level points and caveats: In the spike-specific TCR repertoire, nearly half reportedly target unmutated variant regions. Breadth and depth of Spike-specific TCRs rose after two AZD1222 doses. The donors showed a predominance of white British ancestry and of females, with possible underestimation of clonal diversity.

Data came from immunoSEQ multiplex PCR; TCRdb stores just in-frame clones and leaves some out. The sample includes 150,000 to 200,000 clones, 94% of them seen just once. The clonotype originates from an adult in good health. The sample in question was peripheral blood, obtained on day 0 of AZD1222 vaccination. J is TRBJ1-6 and V is TRBV6-1; no clear D gene. CDR3 sequence: CASSEAGLRASPLHF. CDR3 bases: TGTGCCAGCAGTGAAGCTGGACTAAGGGCTTCACCCCTCCACTTT.